This T cell receptor beta chain is from a study of a mutant IDH1 vaccine in newly diagnosed glioma. Overall study context: Treated patients, approximately 60% male and roughly 40% female, averaged around 40 years of age. It was radiotherapy, temozolomide, or both that patients received previously, with most receiving both.

Overall study results and limits: Among top peripheral T cell clonotypes, changes seemed unrelated to pseudoprogression.

The protocol was immunoSEQ multiplex PCR, while the TCRdb copy is restricted to in-frame clones and leaves out a portion. The sample yields about 64,000 clones, roughly four fifths seen once. The V gene lost 0 bases and the J gene lost 3 bases, with 13 bases spanning the gap. Per germline, CDR1 SGHKS and CDR2 YYEKEE (reference sequence). The CDR3 consists of 16 residues. As regards this clone: Antigen specificity is unknown.

Time point here: week 35, safety follow-up. Every vaccine dose comprised 300 ug of mutant IDH1 20-mer peptide plus topical imiquimod. The V call is TRBV5-5, the J call TRBJ1-3; D uncertain. Sequencing used PBMCs, obtained from a glioma patient whose treatment included an IDH1 peptide vaccine. The receptor comes from a man aged 50 to 60 with glioma. The DNA of the CDR3 is TGTGCCAGCAGCTTGGGCTGGCAAGGAGGTGGAAACACCATATATTTT. Translation gives CASSLGWQGGGNTIYF.